The clone carrying this T cell receptor beta chain was detected ten times or more. These data are taken from a study of read filtering for tumor transcriptome and immune sequencing. Study information: Among patients, 17 to 20 were male and 15 or so female, aged roughly 45 to 85 (mean around 61).

The germline gives CDR1 SQVTM, CDR2 ANQGSEA. V lost 4 bases to trimming and J lost 4 bases; unmatched junction nucleotides: 3. The CDR3 runs to 13 residues. Molecular barcoded adaptors covering alpha/delta and beta/gamma chains were used on 400 ng RNA. TCRdb re-derived calls from the reads in MiXCR, one entry per CDR3 protein. The repertoire has under 150,000 distinct CDR3 sequences, over 10% of them found once; the top ten carry roughly 7.6%. The clonotype was recovered from a donor at least 40 years old with multiple myeloma. The chain is built from TRBV29-1 and TRBJ2-5; 10 bases align to TRBD1. Sequencing was done on a sample of a population of CD138-negative cells sorted from bone marrow. CDR3 region: CSVGGQGRETQYF. Written as DNA, the CDR3 is TGCAGCGTTGGGGGACAGGGGAGAGAGACCCAGTACTTC.